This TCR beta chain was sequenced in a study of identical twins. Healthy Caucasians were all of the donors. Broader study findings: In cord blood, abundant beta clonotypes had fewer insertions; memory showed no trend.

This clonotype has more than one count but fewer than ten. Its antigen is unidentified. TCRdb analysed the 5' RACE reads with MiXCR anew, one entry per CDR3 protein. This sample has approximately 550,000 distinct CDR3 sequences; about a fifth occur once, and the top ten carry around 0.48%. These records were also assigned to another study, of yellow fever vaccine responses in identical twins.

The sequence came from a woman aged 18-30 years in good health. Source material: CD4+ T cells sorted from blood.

The DNA for the CDR3 is TGCGCCAGCAGACAGGAGGGAAGGGACACCGGGGAGCTGTTTTTT. Amino acid sequence: CASRQEGRDTGELFF. The rearrangement links TRBV5-1 to TRBJ2-2, with D perhaps matching TRBD2 (6 bases). Trimming left V 5 bases short and J 3 bases short, with 14 bases between. Germline V gene data show CDR1 as SGHRS and CDR2 as YFSETQ. The CDR3 runs to 15 residues.